This TCR beta chain was documented in a study of T-cell memory formation after mild COVID-19. Turning to the study itself: TCR clusters largely stayed donor specific. Overall study findings and caveats: Memory from before infection featured some responding clones, which suggests cross-reactive memory joined.

V was shortened by 0 bases and J by 0 bases, with 14 bases between the two germline ends. Per the germline V gene, CDR1 is SGHDT and CDR2 is YYEEEE. This CDR3 comprises 17 residues. This clonotype was picked up a small number of times. Its antigen is as yet unknown. TCRdb ran MiXCR on the 5' RACE reads and lists one entry per CDR3 protein. The profile covers 280,000 or so distinct CDR3 sequences, with 8.2% appearing a single time and less than 25% taken by the ten largest. The rearrangement joins TRBV5-6 to TRBJ2-3, with no clear D. This TCR was recovered from a man younger than 30 who had mild COVID-19 (a few samples of this study predate the infection). Cell type and time point are not known. The sequenced material came from PBMCs or a T cell subset sorted from them (not recorded which). CDR3 protein: CASSLAVGTFSTDTQYF. The CDR3 region has the DNA TGTGCCAGCAGCTTGGCGGTCGGTACCTTTAGCACAGATACGCAGTATTTT.